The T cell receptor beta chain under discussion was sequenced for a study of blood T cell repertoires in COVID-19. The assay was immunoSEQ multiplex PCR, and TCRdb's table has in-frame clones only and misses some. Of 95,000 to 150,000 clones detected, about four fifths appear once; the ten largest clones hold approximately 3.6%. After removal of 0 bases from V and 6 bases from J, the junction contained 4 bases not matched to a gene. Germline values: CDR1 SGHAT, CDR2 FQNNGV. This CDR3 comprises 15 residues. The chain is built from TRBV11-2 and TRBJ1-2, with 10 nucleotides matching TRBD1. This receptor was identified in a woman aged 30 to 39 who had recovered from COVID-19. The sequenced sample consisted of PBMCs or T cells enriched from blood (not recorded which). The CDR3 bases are TGTGCCAGCAGCTTAGATCCGGGACAGGGGAATGGCTACACCTTC. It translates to CASSLDPGQGNGYTF.